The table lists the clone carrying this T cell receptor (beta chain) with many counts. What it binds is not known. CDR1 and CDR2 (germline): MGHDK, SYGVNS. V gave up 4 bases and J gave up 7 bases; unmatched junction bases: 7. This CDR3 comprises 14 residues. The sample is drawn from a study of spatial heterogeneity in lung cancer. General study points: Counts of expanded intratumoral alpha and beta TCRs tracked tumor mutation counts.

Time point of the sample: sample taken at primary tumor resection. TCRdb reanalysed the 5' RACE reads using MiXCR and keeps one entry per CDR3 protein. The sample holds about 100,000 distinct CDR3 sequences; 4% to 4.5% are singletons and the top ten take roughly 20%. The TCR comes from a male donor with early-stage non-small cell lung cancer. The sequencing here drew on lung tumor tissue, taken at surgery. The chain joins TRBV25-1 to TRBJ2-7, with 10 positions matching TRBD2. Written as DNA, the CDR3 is TGTGCCAGCAGTGTGAGCGGGAGGGCTGGGGAGCAGTACTTC. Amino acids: CASSVSGRAGEQYF.